This TCR beta chain originates from a study of blood T cell repertoires in COVID-19. TCRdb's table, derived via immunoSEQ multiplex PCR, lists solely in-frame clones and lacks some. This table has 300,000 or so clones, around 88% appearing once. Trimming stripped 1 base from V and 7 bases from J, with 17 bases between. The CDR3 loop spans 16 amino acids. CDR1 and CDR2 from the germline V gene are SEHNR and FQNEAQ (reference sequence). The gene calls are TRBV7-9 and TRBJ2-1; possible D gene TRBD1, 6 bases. The source of this sequence is a woman between 25 and 40 years old who had recovered from COVID-19. The sample was peripheral blood. CDR3 DNA: TGTGCCAGCAGCTTAGAAAGGGGGTCAAGCGGAAATGAGCAGTTCTTC. Its translation: CASSLERGSSGNEQFF.